The next 16 T cell receptor beta chains were all read from a single sample in a study of beta chain features in type 1 diabetes. The investigators reverse transcribed all of the isolated RNA, so they sequenced expressed TCRB transcripts. Assay used: immunoSEQ multiplex PCR; TCRdb lists only in-frame clones, some missing. Of 300,000 to 400,000 clones listed, 7% to 9% are singletons. Sequencing was done on a sample of central memory CD4+ T cells from blood. The receptors here all came from a woman aged 18-35 years in good health.

Ten or more counts support this clone. This chain links TRBV10-2 with TRBJ2-7; TRBD2 matches at 8 bases. Unmatched junction bases numbered 10, after V lost 7 bases and J lost 5 bases. There are 14 residues in the CDR3. The germline CDR1 and CDR2 sequences are WSHSY and SAAADI. This CDR3 reads CASKSGRGGNEQYF. The CDR3 DNA reads TGCGCCAGCAAAAGCGGGAGAGGCGGTAACGAGCAGTACTTC.

This clone was found a few times. This chain uses TRBV27 with TRBJ2-2; TRBD2 agrees at 14 bases. The germline V gene encodes CDR1 MNHEY and CDR2 SMNVEV (reference sequence). V dropped 0 bases and J dropped 9; count of bases not matched to a gene: 3. The CDR3 covers 16 residues. The CDR3 spells CASSLSGLAGDRELFF. DNA of the CDR3: TGTGCCAGCAGTTTATCGGGACTAGCGGGAGATCGGGAGCTGTTTTTT.

V and J are TRBV6-1 and TRBJ2-1; 7 nucleotides line up with TRBD2. Germline values: CDR1 MNHNS, CDR2 SASEGT. CDR3 length: 15 residues. J lost 8 bases, V lost 5 bases, and 12 bases had no gene match. For the CDR3, the DNA is TGTGCCAGCAGTCCAGCAGGACTAGTTTCTTATGAGCAGTTCTTC. Its translation: CASSPAGLVSYEQFF.

This clone has only a few counts. The identical CDR3 is also encoded by other nucleotide sequences in the sample. The chain employs TRBV5-1 and TRBJ2-6, with D unresolved. The CDR3 has 14 amino acids. Germline CDR1 SGHRS, CDR2 YFSETQ. Deletions cut 3 bases from V and 0 bases from J, with 4 bases between. The CDR3 loop is CASSSSSGANVLTF. The CDR3 DNA sequence: TGCGCCAGCAGCTCGAGCTCTGGGGCCAACGTCCTGACTTTC.

As to this clone: This may be a read error, as it is one base from a much larger clone. V is TRBV27 and J is TRBJ2-4; TRBD2 matches at 10 bases. V lost 6 bases and J lost 13; bases outside the gene matches: 6. CDR1 MNHEY and CDR2 SMNVEV come from the germline V gene (reference sequence). The CDR3 extends over 12 amino acids. The CDR3 sequence: CASSLTSGPQYF. For the CDR3, the DNA is TGTGCCAGCAGCTTGACTAGCGGGCCGCAGTACTTC.

This clone was seen a few times. The V call is TRBV25-1, the J call TRBJ2-3; D is perhaps TRBD2 (5 bases). Germline values: CDR1 MGHDK, CDR2 SYGVNS. V was clipped by 5 bases and J by 0 bases, with 12 bases between them. This CDR3 contains 15 residues. CDR3 region: CASSSRAGSTDTQYF. In DNA form, the CDR3 reads TGTGCCAGCAGTTCTCGGGCGGGCAGCACAGATACGCAGTATTTT.

This clone was counted ten times or more. The chain employs TRBV14 and TRBJ2-5; 10 bases fit TRBD2. Trimming removed 4 bases from V and 1 base from J; junction bases left unmatched: 3. This CDR3 region has 15 residues. Germline V gives CDR1 SGHDN, CDR2 FVKESK. This CDR3 reads CASSRGLAVQETQYF. The CDR3 nucleotides read TGTGCCAGCAGCCGCGGACTAGCGGTCCAAGAGACCCAGTACTTC.

This clone was detected ten times or more. The chain employs TRBV28 and TRBJ2-5; 7 positions match TRBD1. This CDR3 spans 14 amino acids. The germline V gene encodes CDR1 MDHEN and CDR2 SYDVKM. The ends lost 10 bases at V and 4 bases at J; junction bases unmatched: 12. CDR3 DNA: TGTGCCACTACTCCCGGGACAGATGGAGAGACCCAGTACTTC. Amino acid sequence: CATTPGTDGETQYF.

CDR3 sequence reads: CASSPKVRRDTEAFF. CDR3 nucleotide sequence: TGTGCCAGCAGCCCCAAGGTTCGGCGGGACACTGAAGCTTTCTTT. This chain links TRBV11-1 with TRBJ1-1; D is unresolved. Trimming left V 5 bases short and J 3 bases short, with 16 bases between. The CDR3 length is 15 residues. Germline V gene lookup returns CDR1 SGHAT and CDR2 FQDESV (reference sequence). Complete variable domain (other parts from reference TRBV11-1 and TRBJ1-1): EAEVAQSPRYKITEKSQAVAFWCDPISGHATLYWYRQILGQGPELLVQFQDESVVDDSQLPKDRFSAERLKGVDSTLKIQPAELGDSAMYLCASSPKVRRDTEAFFGQGTRLTVV.

This clone has only a few counts. The V and J genes are TRBV7-2 and TRBJ2-1; D tentatively reads TRBD1 or TRBD2 (6 bases each). Germline-derived CDR1 and CDR2 are SGHTA and FQGNSA. V was clipped by 1 base and J by 3 bases, with 13 bases between them. CDR3 length: 16 amino acids. The CDR3 DNA sequence: TGTGCCAGCAGCTTAGTTAGCGGAGGGGGCTACAATGAGCAGTTCTTC. It translates to CASSLVSGGGYNEQFF.

This clone has just a few counts. The chain combines TRBV5-1 with TRBJ2-7; 10 bases match TRBD2. The CDR3 covers 14 residues. In germline, CDR1 is SGHRS, CDR2 YFSETQ. Germline trimming cut 4 bases from V and 3 bases from J; bases unmatched to any gene: 4. The CDR3 is CASSRTSGSYEQYF. CDR3 in DNA: TGCGCCAGCAGCAGGACTAGCGGAAGCTACGAGCAGTACTTC.

This clone appeared many times. The V call is TRBV9, the J call TRBJ1-4; D perhaps matches TRBD1 (5 bases). The V and J ends lost 6 bases and 6 bases respectively, with 15 bases between them. Germline V CDR1 and CDR2: SGDLS, YYNGEE. There are 14 residues in the CDR3. For the CDR3, the DNA is TGTGCCAGCACCAAAGGTGGGGGGGATGAAAAACTGTTTTTT. Encoded protein: CASTKGGGDEKLFF.

This clone was detected ten times or more. The chain is built from TRBV15 and TRBJ2-1; 11 bases are a match to TRBD2. CDR1 and CDR2 from the germline V gene are LNHNV and YYDKDF (reference sequence). The CDR3 is made up of 15 amino acids. Trimming took 3 bases from V and 4 from J; bases not matched to a gene: 2. CDR3 nucleotides: TGTGCCACCAGCAGGGGACTAGCGGAATACAATGAGCAGTTCTTC. Amino acids: CATSRGLAEYNEQFF.

DNA of the CDR3: TGTGCCAGCAGACCACCTTCCAGTTTTAACTATGGCTACACCTTC. Translation gives CASRPPSSFNYGYTF. The chain carries TRBV7-2 and TRBJ1-2; D is undetermined. The V gene lost 6 bases and the J gene lost 1 base, with 15 bases spanning the gap. Germline V gene data show CDR1 as SGHTA and CDR2 as FQGNSA. The CDR3 extends over 15 amino acids.

The chain carries TRBV28 and TRBJ2-7; 7 bases are a match to TRBD1. Germline trimming cut 10 bases from V and 6 bases from J; bases unmatched to any gene: 9. CDR1 MDHEN and CDR2 SYDVKM come from the germline V gene. The CDR3 is made up of 12 amino acids. CDR3 bases: TGTGCCATCAGGGACAGCTCGGCCGAGCAGTACTTC. Translated: CAIRDSSAEQYF.

This sequence joins TRBV13 and TRBJ2-5; D may match TRBD1 or TRBD2 (5 bases each). Germline CDR1 PRHDT, CDR2 FYEKMQ (reference sequence). The length of the CDR3 is 15 residues. Trimming removed 4 bases from V and 4 bases from J, with 16 bases in between. The DNA for the CDR3 is TGTGCCAGCAGCTCAGCCCAGGCAGGGAGAGAGACCCAGTACTTC. Its translation: CASSSAQAGRETQYF.